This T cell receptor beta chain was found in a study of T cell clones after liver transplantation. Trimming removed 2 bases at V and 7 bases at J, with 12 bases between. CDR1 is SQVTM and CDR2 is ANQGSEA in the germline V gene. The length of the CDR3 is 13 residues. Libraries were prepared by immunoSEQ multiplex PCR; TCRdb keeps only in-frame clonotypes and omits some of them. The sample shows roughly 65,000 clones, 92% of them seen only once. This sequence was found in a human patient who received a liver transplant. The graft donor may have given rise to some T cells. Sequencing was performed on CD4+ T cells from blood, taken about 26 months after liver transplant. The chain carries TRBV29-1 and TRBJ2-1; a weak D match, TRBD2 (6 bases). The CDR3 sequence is CSVEFAGRNEQFF. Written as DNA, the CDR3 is TGCAGCGTTGAATTCGCGGGGCGAAATGAGCAGTTCTTC.